This T cell receptor beta chain was sequenced during a study of shared clonotypes between healthy human individuals. General study findings and limits: Few donors limited the genetic and exposure-history diversity represented.

CDR3 size: 14 residues. Germline V gene sequence: CDR1 MDHEN, CDR2 SYDVKM. Trimming shortened V by 3 bases and J by 3 bases, and 9 bases separated the two germline ends. To note about this clone: The antigen is undetermined.

Sequenced by immunoSEQ multiplex PCR; TCRdb stores in-frame clones only, minus some. The sample contains roughly 770,000 clones, 96% of which appear only once. Cells designated naive CD8 were CD45RO-negative and were positively selected for CCR7, with terminally differentiated effector memory CD45RA+ cells excluded. The receptor comes from a man between 25 and 39 years old in good health. The gene calls are TRBV28 and TRBJ1-5; no clear D gene. Sequencing used naive CD8+ T cells sorted from blood. As DNA, the CDR3 is TGTGCCAGCAGTTTCCGGGGAGTCAATCAGCCCCAGCATTTT. Protein: CASSFRGVNQPQHF.